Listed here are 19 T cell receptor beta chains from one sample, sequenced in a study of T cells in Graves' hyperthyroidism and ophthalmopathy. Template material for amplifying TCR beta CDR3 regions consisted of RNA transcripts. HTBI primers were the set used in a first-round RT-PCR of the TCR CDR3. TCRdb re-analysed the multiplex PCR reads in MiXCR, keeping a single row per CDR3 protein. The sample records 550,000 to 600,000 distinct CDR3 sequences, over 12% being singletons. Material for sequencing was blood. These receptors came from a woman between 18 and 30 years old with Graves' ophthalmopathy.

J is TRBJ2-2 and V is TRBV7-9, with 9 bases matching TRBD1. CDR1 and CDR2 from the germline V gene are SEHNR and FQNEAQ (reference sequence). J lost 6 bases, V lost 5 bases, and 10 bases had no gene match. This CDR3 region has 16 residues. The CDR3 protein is CASSVRDRERAGELFF. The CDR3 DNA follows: TGTGCCAGCAGCGTCCGGGACAGGGAAAGGGCCGGGGAGCTGTTTTTT.

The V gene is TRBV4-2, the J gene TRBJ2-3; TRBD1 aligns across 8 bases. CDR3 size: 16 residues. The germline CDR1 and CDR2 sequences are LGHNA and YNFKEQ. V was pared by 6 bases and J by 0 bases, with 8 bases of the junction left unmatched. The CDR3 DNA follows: TGTGCCAGCAGATCCTATCACAGGGGGAGCACAGATACGCAGTATTTT. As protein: CASRSYHRGSTDTQYF.

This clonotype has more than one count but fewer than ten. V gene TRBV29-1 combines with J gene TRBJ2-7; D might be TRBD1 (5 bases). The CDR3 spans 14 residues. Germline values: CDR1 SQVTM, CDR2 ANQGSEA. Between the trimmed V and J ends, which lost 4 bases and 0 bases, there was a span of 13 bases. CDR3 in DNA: TGCAGCGTTGGAGCAGGGTTTTTCTCCTACGAGCAGTACTTC. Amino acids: CSVGAGFFSYEQYF.

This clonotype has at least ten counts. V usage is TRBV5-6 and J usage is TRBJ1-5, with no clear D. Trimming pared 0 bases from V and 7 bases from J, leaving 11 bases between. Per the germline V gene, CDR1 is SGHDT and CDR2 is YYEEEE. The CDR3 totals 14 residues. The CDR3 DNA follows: TGTGCCAGCAGCTTGGCGGATTACGGGCAGCCCCAGCATTTT. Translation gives CASSLADYGQPQHF.

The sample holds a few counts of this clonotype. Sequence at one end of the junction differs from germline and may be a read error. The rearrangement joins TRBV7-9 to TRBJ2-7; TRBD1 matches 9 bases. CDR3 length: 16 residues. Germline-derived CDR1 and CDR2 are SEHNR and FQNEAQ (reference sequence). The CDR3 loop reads CASSSLGTGSSYEQCF. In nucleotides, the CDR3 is TGTGCCAGCAGCTCACTCGGGACAGGGAGCTCCTACGAGCAGTGCTTC.

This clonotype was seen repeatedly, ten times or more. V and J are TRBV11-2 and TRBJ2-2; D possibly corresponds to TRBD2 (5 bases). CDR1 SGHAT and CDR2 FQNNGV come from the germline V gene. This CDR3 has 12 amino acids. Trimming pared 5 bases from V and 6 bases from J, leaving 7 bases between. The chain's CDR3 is CASSRDSGELFF. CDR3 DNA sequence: TGTGCCAGCAGCCGGGATTCCGGGGAGCTGTTTTTT.

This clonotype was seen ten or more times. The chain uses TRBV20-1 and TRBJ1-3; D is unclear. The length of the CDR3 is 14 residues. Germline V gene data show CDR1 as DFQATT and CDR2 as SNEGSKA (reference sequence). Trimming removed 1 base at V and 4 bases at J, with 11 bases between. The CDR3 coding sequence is TGCAGTGCTAGAGGAAGGTGGGAGGGAAACACCATATATTTT. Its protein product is CSARGRWEGNTIYF.

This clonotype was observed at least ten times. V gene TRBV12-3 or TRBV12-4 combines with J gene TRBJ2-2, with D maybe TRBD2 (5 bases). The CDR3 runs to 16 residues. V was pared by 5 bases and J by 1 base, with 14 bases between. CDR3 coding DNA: TGTGCCAGCAGTCCCGGGAAGTGGGAGAACACCGGGGAGCTGTTTTTT. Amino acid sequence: CASSPGKWENTGELFF.

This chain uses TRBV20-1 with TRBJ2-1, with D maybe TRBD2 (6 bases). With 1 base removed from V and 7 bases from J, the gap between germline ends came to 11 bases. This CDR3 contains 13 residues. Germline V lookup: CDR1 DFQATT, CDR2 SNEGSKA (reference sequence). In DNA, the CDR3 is TGCAGTGCTAGAGGACTAGGGGCTAATGAGCAGTTCTTC. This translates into CSARGLGANEQFF.

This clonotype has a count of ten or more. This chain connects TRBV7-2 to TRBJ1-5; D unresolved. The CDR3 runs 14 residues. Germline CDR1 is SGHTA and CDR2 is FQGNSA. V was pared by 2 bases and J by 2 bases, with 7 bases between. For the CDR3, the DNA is TGTGCCAGCAGCTTATCGGATGGCAATCAGCCCCAGCATTTT. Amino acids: CASSLSDGNQPQHF.

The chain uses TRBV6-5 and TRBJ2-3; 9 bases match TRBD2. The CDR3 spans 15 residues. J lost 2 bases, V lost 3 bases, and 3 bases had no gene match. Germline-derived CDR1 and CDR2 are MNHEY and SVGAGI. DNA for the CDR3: TGTGCCAGCAGTTATACTAGCGGGTTCACAGATACGCAGTATTTT. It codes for CASSYTSGFTDTQYF.

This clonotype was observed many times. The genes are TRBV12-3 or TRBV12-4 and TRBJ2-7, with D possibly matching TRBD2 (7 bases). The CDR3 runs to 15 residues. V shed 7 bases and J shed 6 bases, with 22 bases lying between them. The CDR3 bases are TGTGCCAGCATCAAAAGAGGGGGGGAAGACACCGAGCAGTACTTC. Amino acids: CASIKRGGEDTEQYF.

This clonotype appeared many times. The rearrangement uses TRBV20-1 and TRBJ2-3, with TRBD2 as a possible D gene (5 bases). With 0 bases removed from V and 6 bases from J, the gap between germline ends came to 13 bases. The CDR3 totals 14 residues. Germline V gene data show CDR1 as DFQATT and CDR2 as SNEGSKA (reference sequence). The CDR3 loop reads CSARDGKPGDTQYF. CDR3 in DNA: TGCAGTGCTAGAGACGGGAAACCCGGCGATACGCAGTATTTT.

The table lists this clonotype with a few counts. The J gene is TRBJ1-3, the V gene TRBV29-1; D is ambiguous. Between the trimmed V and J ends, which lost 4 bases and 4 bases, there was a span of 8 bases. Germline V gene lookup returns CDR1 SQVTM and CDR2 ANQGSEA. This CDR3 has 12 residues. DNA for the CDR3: TGCAGCGTTGTGGGTGTAGGAAACACCATATATTTT. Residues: CSVVGVGNTIYF.

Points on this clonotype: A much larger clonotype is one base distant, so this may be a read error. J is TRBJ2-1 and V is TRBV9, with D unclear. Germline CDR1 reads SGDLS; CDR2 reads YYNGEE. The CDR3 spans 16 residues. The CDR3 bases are TGTGCCAGCAGCGTAGAATCCAATAGGGCCTACAGTGAGCAGTTCTTC. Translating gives CASSVESNRAYSEQFF.

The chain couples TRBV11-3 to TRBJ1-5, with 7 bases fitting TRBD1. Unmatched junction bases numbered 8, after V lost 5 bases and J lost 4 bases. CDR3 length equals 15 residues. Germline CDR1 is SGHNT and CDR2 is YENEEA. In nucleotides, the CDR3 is TGTGCCAGCAGCCATCGACAGGGAAGGAATCAGCCCCAGCATTTT. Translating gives CASSHRQGRNQPQHF.

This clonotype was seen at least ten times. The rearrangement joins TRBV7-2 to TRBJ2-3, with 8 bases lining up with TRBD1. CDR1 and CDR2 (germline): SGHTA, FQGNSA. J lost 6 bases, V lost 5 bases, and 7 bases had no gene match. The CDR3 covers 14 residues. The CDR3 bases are TGTGCCAGCAGCCCCGACAGGGGAGGTGATACGCAGTATTTT. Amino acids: CASSPDRGGDTQYF.

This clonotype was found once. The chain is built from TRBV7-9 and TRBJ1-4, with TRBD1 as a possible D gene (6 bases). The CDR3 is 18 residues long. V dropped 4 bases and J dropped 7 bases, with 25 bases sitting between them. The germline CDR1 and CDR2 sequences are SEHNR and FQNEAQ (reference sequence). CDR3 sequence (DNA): TGTGCCAGCAGCTCACCATCTGGAGGGGCAGTGGGGGCTGAAAAACTGTTTTTT. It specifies CASSSPSGGAVGAEKLFF.

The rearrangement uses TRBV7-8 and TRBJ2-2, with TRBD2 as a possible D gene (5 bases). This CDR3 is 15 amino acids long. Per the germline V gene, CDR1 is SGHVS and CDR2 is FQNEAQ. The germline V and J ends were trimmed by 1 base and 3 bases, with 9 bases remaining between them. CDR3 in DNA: TGTGCCAGCAGCTTAGACTGGCGGGACACCGGGGAGCTGTTTTTT. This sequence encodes CASSLDWRDTGELFF.